The 13 T cell receptor beta chains below were found in one sample sequenced in a study of T-cell memory formation after mild COVID-19. TCRdb ran MiXCR on the 5' RACE reads and lists one entry per CDR3 protein. The repertoire consists of over 450,000 distinct CDR3 sequences, with 20% occurring once and the leading ten covering approximately 13%. Material for sequencing was PBMCs or a T cell subset sorted from them (not recorded which). The receptors originated from an adult woman who had mild COVID-19 (a few samples of this study predate the infection). Cell type and time point are not known.

V gene TRBV30 combines with J gene TRBJ2-7; D ambiguous. The CDR3 is 11 amino acids. The ends were cut back, 2 bases at V and 4 bases at J, with 6 bases in the middle. The germline CDR1 and CDR2 sequences are GTSNPN and SVGIG (reference sequence). The CDR3 region has the DNA TGTGCCTGGAGTAACAGTTACGAGCAGTACTTC. It codes for CAWSNSYEQYF.

The J gene is TRBJ1-3, the V gene TRBV6-2 or TRBV6-3, with no clear D. This CDR3 has 12 residues. V gave up 6 bases and J gave up 5 bases, with 8 bases separating them. Germline V CDR1 and CDR2: MNHEY, SVGEGT. CDR3 residues: CASRTTRNTIYF. CDR3 bases: TGTGCCAGCAGGACGACGCGAAACACCATATATTTT.

The V call is TRBV15, the J call TRBJ2-4, with D hard to call. The CDR3 covers 17 residues. Deletions cut 4 bases from V and 3 bases from J, with 19 bases between. The germline V gene encodes CDR1 LNHNV and CDR2 YYDKDF (reference sequence). The CDR3 reads CATSKKPLDVDKNIQYF. The CDR3 DNA follows: TGTGCCACCAGCAAGAAGCCCCTCGACGTAGACAAAAACATTCAGTACTTC. Complete variable domain (other parts from reference TRBV15 and TRBJ2-4): DAMVIQNPRYQVTQFGKPVTLSCSQTLNHNVMYWYQQKSSQAPKLLFHYYDKDFNNEADTPDNFQSRRPNTSFCFLDIRSPGLGDTAMYLCATSKKPLDVDKNIQYFGAGTRLSVL.

The chain couples TRBV27 to TRBJ1-1; D is perhaps TRBD1 (5 bases). Per germline, CDR1 MNHEY and CDR2 SMNVEV (reference sequence). V dropped 7 bases and J dropped 6 bases, with 18 bases sitting between them. The CDR3 runs to 14 residues. For the CDR3, the DNA is TGTGCCAGCATAGCTAGGAGGCAGGGTTCTGAAGCTTTCTTT. Translating it yields CASIARRQGSEAFF.

V and J are TRBV3-1 and TRBJ1-1; possibly TRBD1 for D (5 bases). The CDR3 length is 13 residues. CDR1 is LGHDT, CDR2 YNNKEL, per germline (reference sequence). Trimming removed 1 base at V and 11 bases at J, with 14 bases between. CDR3 region: CASSQGGPGLAFF. CDR3 nucleotide sequence: TGTGCCAGCAGCCAAGGGGGCCCGGGGTTGGCTTTCTTT.

The chain joins TRBV10-3 to TRBJ1-2, with D tentatively TRBD1 (5 bases). The germline gives CDR1 ENHRY, CDR2 SYGVKD. V lost 0 bases to trimming and J lost 9 bases, with 23 bases between them. The CDR3 sequence is 17 residues long. The CDR3, as DNA: TGTGCCATCAGTGAGTCGGACACAGGTGACCTGGCATCTCGCTACACCTTC. Translated, it gives CAISESDTGDLASRYTF.

The sample holds many counts of this clonotype. The chain joins TRBV5-1 to TRBJ2-1; possibly TRBD2 for D (5 bases). V was trimmed by 4 bases and J by 3 bases, leaving 8 bases between them. There are 13 residues in the CDR3. Germline V gene data show CDR1 as SGHRS and CDR2 as YFSETQ. CDR3: CASSPAGYNEQFF. The CDR3 DNA is TGCGCCAGCAGCCCGGCGGGCTACAATGAGCAGTTCTTC.

This clonotype has only a few counts. The chain has TRBV6-2 or TRBV6-3 and TRBJ2-3, with TRBD2 matching 13 bases. The germline V gene has CDR1 MNHEY and CDR2 SVGEGT. V lost 11 bases and J lost 4; bases outside the gene matches: 9. The CDR3 length is 15 residues. The chain's CDR3 is CAARGLAGVPDTQYF. DNA for the CDR3: TGTGCCGCCAGAGGACTAGCGGGAGTTCCAGATACGCAGTATTTT.

This clonotype has a handful of counts. The V gene is TRBV7-2, the J gene TRBJ2-1, with D possibly being TRBD2 (6 bases). The ends were cut back, 5 bases at V and 3 bases at J, with 14 bases in the middle. Per germline, CDR1 SGHTA and CDR2 FQGNSA. The CDR3 runs to 15 residues. This CDR3 is CASSLFSSDYNEQFF. The DNA for the CDR3 is TGTGCCAGCAGCCTTTTCTCTAGCGACTACAATGAGCAGTTCTTC.

V gene TRBV15 combines with J gene TRBJ2-3; D possibly corresponds to TRBD1 (6 bases). This CDR3 region has 13 residues. The germline CDR1 and CDR2 sequences are LNHNV and YYDKDF (reference sequence). V shed 2 bases and J shed 6 bases, with 9 bases lying between them. The CDR3 DNA follows: TGTGCCACCAGCAGAACAGGGCCCGATACGCAGTATTTT. Amino acids: CATSRTGPDTQYF.

This clonotype occurred many times. This sequence joins TRBV7-2 and TRBJ2-3, with D perhaps matching TRBD2 (6 bases). The germline V gene encodes CDR1 SGHTA and CDR2 FQGNSA. The V gene lost 5 bases and the J gene lost 12 bases, with 18 bases spanning the gap. The length of the CDR3 is 13 residues. The chain's CDR3 is CASSLQRGTDQYF. The CDR3 DNA sequence: TGTGCCAGCAGCCTGCAAAGAGGGACTGATCAGTATTTT.

The chain uses TRBV6-2 or TRBV6-3 and TRBJ2-3; D is ambiguous. V was pared by 6 bases and J by 1 base, with 14 bases between. Germline V CDR1 and CDR2: MNHEY, SVGEGT. CDR3 size: 15 residues. The CDR3 loop is CASRPLRGRTDTQYF. The CDR3 coding sequence is TGTGCCAGCAGGCCTCTGCGTGGGCGCACAGATACGCAGTATTTT.

This clonotype appeared a few times. The V and J genes are TRBV12-3 or TRBV12-4 and TRBJ2-3, with 16 bases identical to TRBD2. CDR3 size: 19 residues. Unmatched junction bases numbered 10, after V lost 3 bases and J lost 4 bases. The CDR3 is CASSFPGLAGGPFADTQYF. The CDR3 nucleotides are TGTGCCAGCAGTTTCCCGGGACTAGCGGGGGGGCCGTTTGCAGATACGCAGTATTTT.